A single sample is the source of the 15 T cell receptor beta chains below, sequenced in a study of blood T cell repertoires in COVID-19. Clones were read by immunoSEQ multiplex PCR, and TCRdb kept only the in-frame ones, dropping some. The sample consists of some 200,000 clones, about 85% of them appearing once. Sequencing was performed on PBMCs or T cells enriched from blood (not recorded which). The receptors come from a woman aged 25 to 39 who had recovered from COVID-19.

This chain links TRBV29-1 with TRBJ2-3, with 12 bases lining up with TRBD2. The length of the CDR3 is 15 residues. Germline trimming cut 4 bases from V and 5 bases from J; bases unmatched to any gene: 7. Germline CDR1 and CDR2: SQVTM and ANQGSEA. This CDR3 reads CSVGDLAGGRDTQYF. The CDR3 DNA follows: TGCAGCGTTGGGGACCTAGCGGGGGGGCGAGATACGCAGTATTTT.

This chain joins TRBV7-2 and TRBJ1-3; TRBD1 might be the D (6 bases). Germline V CDR1 and CDR2: SGHTA, FQGNSA. The CDR3 totals 15 residues. V was shortened by 2 bases and J by 4 bases, with 12 bases between the two germline ends. The CDR3 here is CASSLRGAAGNTIYF. As DNA, the CDR3 is TGTGCCAGCAGCTTACGGGGGGCGGCCGGAAACACCATATATTTT.

The chain is built from TRBV7-6 and TRBJ2-7, with TRBD1 as a possible D gene (5 bases). Trimming took 2 bases from V and 0 from J, leaving 11 bases between them. The CDR3 covers 15 residues. Germline assignment: CDR1 SGHVS and CDR2 FNYEAQ. Written as DNA, the CDR3 is TGTGCCAGCAGCTTAAGTGGCAGGGCCTCCTACGAGCAGTACTTC. Translation: CASSLSGRASYEQYF.

This chain links TRBV6-5 with TRBJ1-1; the D is unclear. V lost 4 bases and J 4 bases, leaving 10 bases between the germline ends. This CDR3 is 13 amino acids long. Germline V CDR1 and CDR2: MNHEY, SVGAGI. The CDR3 region has the DNA TGTGCCAGCAGTTCATTAACGGGCACTGAAGCTTTCTTT. Translated: CASSSLTGTEAFF.

The CDR3 DNA reads TGTGCCAGCAGCCATTATCCCGGGACAGACTACGAGCAGTACTTC. Translated, it gives CASSHYPGTDYEQYF. V gene TRBV4-2 combines with J gene TRBJ2-7; 7 nucleotides agree with TRBD1. Germline lookup yields CDR1 LGHNA and CDR2 YNFKEQ. This CDR3 spans 15 amino acids. The junction had 8 bases not matched to a gene; V was cut back by 3 bases and J by 3 bases.

This clone was detected only once. The V call is TRBV5-6, the J call TRBJ2-7, with a tentative D call TRBD1 (6 bases). V was trimmed by 0 bases and J by 1 base, leaving 11 bases between them. The CDR3 totals 15 residues. CDR1 is SGHDT, CDR2 YYEEEE, per germline. This CDR3 is CASSLGVGHSYEQYF. CDR3 DNA sequence: TGTGCCAGCAGCTTGGGAGTGGGACATTCCTACGAGCAGTACTTC.

The rearrangement links TRBV7-2 to TRBJ2-7, with 7 bases fitting TRBD1. Per the germline V gene, CDR1 is SGHTA and CDR2 is FQGNSA. V was pared by 0 bases and J by 4 bases, with 6 bases of the junction left unmatched. CDR3 length equals 15 residues. The CDR3 nucleotides read TGTGCCAGCAGCTTAGCCCGACAGGGTTCGTACGAGCAGTACTTC. Translating it yields CASSLARQGSYEQYF.

The chain has TRBV5-8 and TRBJ1-4, with unresolved D. Per germline, CDR1 SGHTS and CDR2 YDEGEE. The CDR3 length is 15 residues. V was clipped by 1 base and J by 8 bases, with 15 bases between them. The CDR3 region has the DNA TGTGCCAGCAGCTTGAGGCTGGGCGGGGAGGAAAAACTGTTTTTT. It translates to CASSLRLGGEEKLFF.

The chain joins TRBV7-9 to TRBJ2-2; D gene unclear. The CDR3 totals 15 residues. The V and J ends lost 5 bases and 1 base respectively, with 11 bases between them. From germline, CDR1 is SEHNR and CDR2 FQNEAQ (reference sequence). In DNA form, the CDR3 reads TGTGCCAGCAGCCATGCAGGCCTGAACACCGGGGAGCTGTTTTTT. This translates into CASSHAGLNTGELFF.

V is TRBV7-9 and J is TRBJ2-2; tentative D call: TRBD1 (6 bases). This CDR3 has 14 residues. In germline, CDR1 is SEHNR, CDR2 FQNEAQ (reference sequence). The V gene lost 8 bases and the J gene lost 5 bases, with 15 bases spanning the gap. CDR3: CASGRPGETGELFF. The DNA for the CDR3 is TGTGCCAGCGGAAGACCAGGGGAGACCGGGGAGCTGTTTTTT.

The chain carries TRBV9 and TRBJ1-6; D not certain. V lost 1 base and J lost 7, with 9 bases in between. The CDR3 has 14 amino acids. In germline, CDR1 is SGDLS, CDR2 YYNGEE. Written as DNA, the CDR3 is TGTGCCAGCAGCGTATCGCAGAAAAATTCACCCCTCCACTTT. As protein: CASSVSQKNSPLHF.

The CDR3 region is CASSPPGEQYF. The CDR3 DNA follows: TGTGCCAGCAGCCCCCCGGGGGAGCAGTACTTC. The chain links TRBV6-2 or TRBV6-3 to TRBJ2-7; TRBD2 is a possible D gene (5 bases). CDR1 is MNHEY, CDR2 SVGEGT, per germline. The CDR3 runs 11 residues. Trimming stripped 6 bases from V and 7 bases from J, with 10 bases between.

The chain couples TRBV6-5 to TRBJ1-6; possible D gene TRBD1, 5 bases. The germline CDR1 and CDR2 sequences are MNHEY and SVGAGI. V lost 2 bases and J 3 bases, leaving 8 bases between the germline ends. This CDR3 comprises 15 residues. CDR3 nucleotide sequence: TGTGCCAGCAGTTACGACAGCCACTATAATTCACCCCTCCACTTT. Encoded protein: CASSYDSHYNSPLHF.

The chain couples TRBV6-1 to TRBJ2-1; 16 positions match TRBD2. This CDR3 has 15 residues. The ends lost 3 bases at V and 10 bases at J; junction bases unmatched: 3. In germline, CDR1 is MNHNS, CDR2 SASEGT. The CDR3 spells CASSEGTSGGEEQFF. DNA of the CDR3: TGTGCCAGCAGTGAGGGGACTAGCGGGGGGGAAGAGCAGTTCTTC.

The CDR3 region has the DNA TGTGCCAGCCCTGAACCGGGACAGAACACAGATACGCAGTATTTT. As protein: CASPEPGQNTDTQYF. The chain links TRBV7-9 to TRBJ2-3; TRBD1 aligns across 7 bases. The CDR3 totals 15 residues. Germline-derived CDR1 and CDR2 are SEHNR and FQNEAQ (reference sequence). J gave up 2 bases and V 8 bases, and 10 bases lay outside the gene matches.